The T cell receptor beta chain under discussion was sequenced for a study of yellow fever vaccine responses in identical twins. TCRdb itself ran the RT-PCR reads through MiXCR, one entry per CDR3 protein. Altogether fewer than 6,000 distinct CDR3 sequences are present, over 60% being singletons, with the ten largest covering 4%. A word on this clonotype: Its antigen is still unknown.

Whole-study findings and limits: Vaccine-induced T cell responses in twins were reportedly observed to appear partly convergent, partly personalized.

V lost 0 bases, J lost 1 base, and 7 bases lay in between. Germline CDR1 reads SGHKS; CDR2 reads YYEKEE (reference sequence). This CDR3 has 14 amino acids. The rearrangement joins TRBV5-5 to TRBJ2-5, with D perhaps matching TRBD1 (5 bases). The sequence derives from a young woman who received the yellow fever vaccine. Here the sequenced sample was T cells from blood (PBMCs), unsorted or a sorted subset (not recorded which), taken before or after yellow fever vaccination (not recorded which). CDR3: CASSLGQIQETQYF. The CDR3 region has the DNA TGTGCCAGCAGCTTGGGACAGATCCAAGAGACCCAGTACTTC.